The 17 T cell receptor beta chains given below trace back to one sample, sequenced in a study of blood T cell repertoires in COVID-19. Clones were sequenced by immunoSEQ multiplex PCR, and TCRdb holds only the in-frame ones, with some missing. The sample includes 150,000 to 200,000 clones, about 86% of them seen just once. Material for sequencing was peripheral blood. The receptors were gathered from a man in his thirties or forties with active or convalescent COVID-19.

The chain recombines TRBV24-1 with TRBJ2-3; unclear D gene. V lost 1 base and J 4 bases, leaving 17 bases between the germline ends. Per the germline V gene, CDR1 is KGHDR and CDR2 is SFDVKD. The CDR3 is 17 residues long. CDR3 DNA sequence: TGTGCCACCAGTGATTTTGGAGACCCGCAAAGTCCAGATACGCAGTATTTT. This gives the protein CATSDFGDPQSPDTQYF.

The chain recombines TRBV4-3 with TRBJ1-1, with D maybe TRBD1 (5 bases). This CDR3 spans 15 amino acids. Germline-derived CDR1 and CDR2 are LGHNA and YSLEER. Trimming removed 1 base from V and 3 bases from J, with 12 bases in between. The CDR3 nucleotides are TGCGCCAGCAGCCAAGTACCTCTGGGGCACACTGAAGCTTTCTTT. This sequence encodes CASSQVPLGHTEAFF.

CDR3 sequence reads: CASSVGQGGTDTQYF. The CDR3 bases are TGTGCCAGCAGTGTGGGGCAGGGGGGCACAGATACGCAGTATTTT. The chain employs TRBV2 and TRBJ2-3; 7 nucleotides match TRBD1. Germline CDR1 SNHLY, CDR2 FYNNEI. CDR3 length: 15 residues. The V and J ends lost 4 bases and 1 base, in that order; junction bases with no gene match: 5.

V usage is TRBV29-1 and J usage is TRBJ2-1, with 10 bases lining up with TRBD2. This CDR3 has 17 residues. Looked up from germline, CDR1 is SQVTM and CDR2 is ANQGSEA. V lost 1 base to trimming and J lost 2 bases; unmatched junction nucleotides: 8. The CDR3 loop is CSVEGTSGRGTYNEQFF. Written as DNA, the CDR3 is TGCAGCGTTGAAGGGACTAGCGGTCGTGGCACCTACAATGAGCAGTTCTTC.

The rearrangement joins TRBV2 to TRBJ2-1; 11 nucleotides align to TRBD2. This CDR3 has 17 residues. With V trimmed by 6 bases and J by 4 bases, 11 bases remained unmatched. Looked up from germline, CDR1 is SNHLY and CDR2 is FYNNEI. CDR3 sequence (DNA): TGTGCCAGCAGAGGGACTAGCGGACTACCCAGATACAATGAGCAGTTCTTC. Amino acid sequence: CASRGTSGLPRYNEQFF.

V is TRBV30 and J is TRBJ2-7; D is undetermined. From germline, CDR1 is GTSNPN and CDR2 SVGIG (reference sequence). The CDR3 is 13 residues long. Between the trimmed V and J ends, which lost 3 bases and 2 bases, there was a span of 11 bases. The CDR3, as DNA: TGTGCCTGGAGACGTGGCGGAACCTACGAGCAGTACGTC. It codes for CAWRRGGTYEQYV.

Notes on this clone: The same CDR3 can be traced to other DNA sequences in this sample. V is TRBV7-9 and J is TRBJ1-1; D is unresolved. The CDR3 runs 10 residues. Trimming cost V 4 bases and J 7 bases, with 4 bases left between them. Germline assignment: CDR1 SEHNR and CDR2 FQNEAQ (reference sequence). The CDR3 loop reads CASSSSEAFF. The CDR3 nucleotides are TGTGCCAGCAGCTCCAGTGAAGCTTTCTTT. Full variable domain (outside the CDR3, taken from reference TRBV7-9 and TRBJ1-1): DTGVSQNPRHKITKRGQNVTFRCDPISEHNRLYWYRQTLGQGPEFLTYFQNEAQLEKSRLLSDRFSAERPKGSFSTLEIQRTEQGDSAMYLCASSSSEAFFGQGTRLTVV.

V usage is TRBV19 and J usage is TRBJ1-5; TRBD1 matches at 12 bases. J lost 2 bases, V lost 7 bases, and 6 bases had no gene match. The CDR3 runs to 16 residues. Germline V lookup: CDR1 LNHDA, CDR2 SQIVND (reference sequence). The CDR3 here is CASKGTGGFGNQPQHF. CDR3 DNA sequence: TGTGCCAGTAAGGGGACAGGGGGCTTTGGCAATCAGCCCCAGCATTTT. The full variable domain, rest sourced from reference TRBV19 and TRBJ1-5, is DGGITQSPKYLFRKEGQNVTLSCEQNLNHDAMYWYRQDPGQGLRLIYYSQIVNDFQKGDIAEGYSVSREKKESFPLTVTSAQKNPTAFYLCASKGTGGFGNQPQHFGDGTRLSIL.

The V gene is TRBV28, the J gene TRBJ1-1, with D maybe TRBD1 (6 bases). This CDR3 is 15 amino acids long. V shed 3 bases and J shed 5 bases, with 16 bases lying between them. Germline V gene lookup returns CDR1 MDHEN and CDR2 SYDVKM. The CDR3: CASSLGGAGSTEAFF. CDR3 bases: TGTGCCAGCAGTTTGGGGGGGGCAGGGAGTACTGAAGCTTTCTTT.

The chain is built from TRBV28 and TRBJ2-7; 8 bases agree with TRBD1. The junction had 19 bases not matched to a gene; V was cut back by 3 bases and J by 6 bases. Germline lookup yields CDR1 MDHEN and CDR2 SYDVKM. The CDR3 loop spans 18 amino acids. The CDR3 coding sequence is TGTGCCAGCAGTTTTATGGGTCATGACAGGGGTCTTGGGGTCGAGCAGTACGTC. Encoded protein: CASSFMGHDRGLGVEQYV.

V is TRBV2 and J is TRBJ1-1, with no clear D. V shed 6 bases and J shed 3 bases, with 11 bases lying between them. The CDR3 consists of 13 residues. The germline V gene has CDR1 SNHLY and CDR2 FYNNEI. The chain's CDR3 is CASRANPHTEAFF. In DNA, the CDR3 is TGTGCCAGCAGGGCCAATCCCCACACTGAAGCTTTCTTT.

The rearrangement joins TRBV7-9 to TRBJ1-1; the D gene is possibly TRBD1 (5 bases). Trimming left V 6 bases short and J 1 base short, with 15 bases between. Germline CDR1 and CDR2: SEHNR and FQNEAQ (reference sequence). The CDR3 is made up of 15 amino acids. DNA for the CDR3: TGTGCCAGCAGTCCTCCAGGGTCGGGGAACACTGAAGCTTTCTTT. It specifies CASSPPGSGNTEAFF. Full variable domain (outside the CDR3, taken from reference TRBV7-9 and TRBJ1-1): DTGVSQNPRHKITKRGQNVTFRCDPISEHNRLYWYRQTLGQGPEFLTYFQNEAQLEKSRLLSDRFSAERPKGSFSTLEIQRTEQGDSAMYLCASSPPGSGNTEAFFGQGTRLTVV.

V and J are TRBV11-2 and TRBJ2-3, with TRBD2 matching over 12 bases. CDR1 and CDR2 (germline): SGHAT, FQNNGV. The ends lost 1 base at V and 4 bases at J; junction bases unmatched: 3. CDR3 length equals 16 residues. The CDR3 coding sequence is TGTGCCAGCAGCTTAGGACTAGCGGGAGAGGCAGATACGCAGTATTTT. This translates into CASSLGLAGEADTQYF.

V gene TRBV10-3 combines with J gene TRBJ1-5; D is possibly TRBD1 (5 bases). With 6 bases removed from V and 3 bases from J, the gap between germline ends came to 9 bases. Germline CDR1 is ENHRY and CDR2 is SYGVKD. The CDR3 extends over 13 amino acids. CDR3 sequence: CAIRGGPNQPQHF. The CDR3 coding sequence is TGTGCCATCAGGGGGGGTCCCAATCAGCCCCAGCATTTT.

This clone was observed a handful of times. V and J are TRBV5-1 and TRBJ2-3, with TRBD2 identical over 9 bases. The germline gives CDR1 SGHRS, CDR2 YFSETQ. The CDR3 spans 16 residues. After removal of 1 base from V and 2 bases from J, the junction contained 5 bases not matched to a gene. The CDR3 is CASSLLAGGVTDTQYF. CDR3 in DNA: TGCGCCAGCAGCTTGTTGGCGGGGGGGGTCACAGATACGCAGTATTTT. Full variable domain (outside the CDR3, taken from reference TRBV5-1 and TRBJ2-3): KAGVTQTPRYLIKTRGQQVTLSCSPISGHRSVSWYQQTPGQGLQFLFEYFSETQRNKGNFPGRFSGRQFSNSRSEMNVSTLELGDSALYLCASSLLAGGVTDTQYFGPGTRLTVL.

V usage is TRBV5-1 and J usage is TRBJ1-1, with D tentatively TRBD1 (6 bases). CDR1 is SGHRS, CDR2 YFSETQ, per germline. The CDR3 is 14 residues long. Trimming removed 4 bases at V and 7 bases at J, with 17 bases between. This chain's CDR3 is CASSQISGEGEAFF. CDR3 sequence (DNA): TGCGCCAGCAGCCAAATCTCAGGGGAAGGTGAAGCTTTCTTT.

This clone was recorded once. J is TRBJ2-7 and V is TRBV28, with D perhaps matching TRBD1 (6 bases). This CDR3 has 11 residues. Germline-derived CDR1 and CDR2 are MDHEN and SYDVKM. The CDR3 DNA sequence: TGTGTCATCCAGGGGCTATACGAGCAGTACGTC. Encoded protein: CVIQGLYEQYV.